The T cell receptor beta chain under discussion was sequenced for a study of control samples from healthy donors and cancer patients. Data came from immunoSEQ multiplex PCR; TCRdb stores just in-frame clones and leaves some out. The sample carries 100,000 or so clones, approximately 84% recorded once. The CDR3 spans 14 residues. CDR1 is LNHDA, CDR2 SQIVND, per germline (reference sequence). The ends were cut back, 6 bases at V and 8 bases at J, with 19 bases in the middle. This TCR came from a woman in her fifties or sixties in good health. V usage is TRBV19 and J usage is TRBJ1-2, with D perhaps matching TRBD1 (5 bases). The sample consisted of blood. Here the CDR3 reads CASSEHRDPIGYTF. CDR3 in DNA: TGTGCCAGTAGCGAACACCGGGACCCCATCGGCTACACCTTC. Full variable domain (rest looked up from reference TRBV19 and TRBJ1-2): DGGITQSPKYLFRKEGQNVTLSCEQNLNHDAMYWYRQDPGQGLRLIYYSQIVNDFQKGDIAEGYSVSREKKESFPLTVTSAQKNPTAFYLCASSEHRDPIGYTFGSGTRLTVV.